A selection of T cell receptor beta chains follows, all from one sample in a study of CD8 T cells in ankylosing spondylitis. TCRdb redid the calling of the 5' RACE reads with MiXCR, one entry per CDR3 protein. The sample lists approximately 31,000 distinct CDR3 sequences, more than 25% seen once, with 45% in the top ten. The specimen sequenced was synovial fluid, either unsorted or a sorted T cell fraction (not recorded which). The receptors were sampled from a male donor with ankylosing spondylitis. The conserved cysteine and the conserved F or W are not part of the CDR3 here. The order of the fields is V gene, J gene, CDR3 length, CDR3 protein.

TRBV5-6,TRBJ1-1,11,ASSLSVNTEAF
TRBV10-1,TRBJ2-7,12,ASSDPKGYYEQY
TRBV5-1,TRBJ1-1,13,ASSLGDQDGTEAF
TRBV5-6,TRBJ1-5,15,ASSSKGGRSLNQPQH
TRBV2,TRBJ2-5,11,ASEGPGWETQY
TRBV7-8,TRBJ2-3,12,ASSLVAGGRGQY
TRBV13,TRBJ2-1,13,ASSLEGVTYNEQF
TRBV6-4,TRBJ2-3,13,ASSDSRLDTDTQY
TRBV9,TRBJ1-1,11,ASSVEGGAEAF
TRBV19,TRBJ2-1,10,ASSIGSAGKF
TRBV4-2,TRBJ1-1,16,ASSPTGGAGTPGAEAF
TRBV20-1,TRBJ2-1,14,SAKLSGTGNDYEQF
TRBV29-1,TRBJ2-5,13,SVPHTSVWGETQY
TRBV5-1,TRBJ2-2,18,ASSLARQTRAERGGGELF
TRBV15,TRBJ2-1,14,ATSRVGQGSYNEQF
TRBV6-1,TRBJ2-5,12,ASTSGRDGETQY
TRBV5-1,TRBJ2-1,14,ASSLERPGYYNEQF
TRBV12-3/TRBV12-4,TRBJ2-1,11,ASTPGVKHEQF
TRBV24-1,TRBJ2-2,12,ATSGDRDTGELF
TRBV27,TRBJ1-1,11,ASSLIAWTEAF
TRBV10-3,TRBJ2-1,12,ATRRTFSYNEQF
TRBV19,TRBJ1-1,11,ASSLVMNTEAF
TRBV12-3/TRBV12-4,TRBJ2-1,16,ASSLVAGTPLSYNEQF
TRBV27,TRBJ2-7,11,ASSSPGLREQY
TRBV20-1,TRBJ2-3,18,SARGEPAGGPGGPTDTQY
TRBV11-2,TRBJ2-2,11,ASSLVVAGELF
TRBV27,TRBJ2-1,12,ASTLTGYNNEQF
TRBV25-1,TRBJ1-2,12,ASSEYHNNYGYT
TRBV27,TRBJ2-2,15,ASSPGPGRLQTGELF
TRBV12-3/TRBV12-4,TRBJ1-5,11,ASSLGGQIPQH
TRBV10-2,TRBJ2-1,11,ASSSGVDNEQF
TRBV7-2,TRBJ2-7,14,ASSLNPGLKRDEQY
TRBV7-9,TRBJ1-1,12,ASSSGQEYTEAF
TRBV7-8,TRBJ2-1,12,ASSLARSYNEQF
TRBV27,TRBJ1-2,14,ASSPGRTGSYYGYT
TRBV7-6,TRBJ1-5,11,ASSPNLNQPQH
TRBV6-6,TRBJ2-3,13,ASTSGTGSTDTQY
TRBV7-6,TRBJ2-7,12,ASSLTGEKSEQY
TRBV27,TRBJ2-2,15,ASSLDRDYMTTGELF
TRBV12-3/TRBV12-4,TRBJ2-2,16,ASSGTQPGLAYTGELF
TRBV4-1,TRBJ1-5,13,ASSPSRGGHQPQH
TRBV4-1,TRBJ1-6,16,ASSQLSDGGLGNSPLH
TRBV28,TRBJ1-3,18,ASKLYYPRTGTRAGNTIY